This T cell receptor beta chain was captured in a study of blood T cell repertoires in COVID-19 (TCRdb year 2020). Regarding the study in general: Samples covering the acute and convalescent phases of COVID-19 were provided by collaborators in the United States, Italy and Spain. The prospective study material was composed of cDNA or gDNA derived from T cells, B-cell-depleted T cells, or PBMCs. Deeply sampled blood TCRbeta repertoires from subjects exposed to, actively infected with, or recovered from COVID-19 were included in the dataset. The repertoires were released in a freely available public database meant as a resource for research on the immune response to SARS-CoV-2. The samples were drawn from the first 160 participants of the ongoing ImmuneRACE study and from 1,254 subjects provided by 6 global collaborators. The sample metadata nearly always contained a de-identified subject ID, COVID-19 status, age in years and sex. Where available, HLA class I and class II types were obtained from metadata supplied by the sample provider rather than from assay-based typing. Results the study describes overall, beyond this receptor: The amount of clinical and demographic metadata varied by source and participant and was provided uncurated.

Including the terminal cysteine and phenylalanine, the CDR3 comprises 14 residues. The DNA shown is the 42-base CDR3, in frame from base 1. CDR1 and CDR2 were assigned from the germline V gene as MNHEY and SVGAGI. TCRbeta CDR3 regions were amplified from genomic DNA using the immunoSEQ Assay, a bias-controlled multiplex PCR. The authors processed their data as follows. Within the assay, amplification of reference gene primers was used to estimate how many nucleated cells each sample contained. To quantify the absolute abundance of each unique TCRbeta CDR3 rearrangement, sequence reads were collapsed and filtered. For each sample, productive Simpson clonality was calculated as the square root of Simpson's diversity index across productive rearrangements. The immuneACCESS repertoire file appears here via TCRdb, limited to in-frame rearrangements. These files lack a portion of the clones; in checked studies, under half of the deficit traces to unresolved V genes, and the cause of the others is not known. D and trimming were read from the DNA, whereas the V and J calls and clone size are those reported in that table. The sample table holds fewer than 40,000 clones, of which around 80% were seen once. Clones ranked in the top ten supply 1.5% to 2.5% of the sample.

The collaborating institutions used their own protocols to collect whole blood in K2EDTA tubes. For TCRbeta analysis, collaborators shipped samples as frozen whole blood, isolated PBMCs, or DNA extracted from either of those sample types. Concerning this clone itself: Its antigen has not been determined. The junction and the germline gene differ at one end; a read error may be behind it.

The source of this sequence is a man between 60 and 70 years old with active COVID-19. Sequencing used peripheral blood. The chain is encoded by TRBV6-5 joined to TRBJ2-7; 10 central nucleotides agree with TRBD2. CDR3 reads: CASCYASGSHEQYF. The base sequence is TGTGCCAGCTGTTATGCTAGCGGGAGCCACGAGCAGTACTTC.